This TCR beta chain comes out of a study of cytomegalovirus exposure and HLA in healthy donors. Comments on this clone: The antigen remains undetermined.

Points from the study as a whole: Among the CMV-associated chains, a few were confirmed in vitro as specific for CMV antigens.

Primers included in the PCR were 60 Vbeta and 13 Jbeta primers. Original processing methods: In a later analysis, approximately 73 million unique TCR beta chains included roughly 11 million shared by two or more donors. Profiled with immunoSEQ multiplex PCR; TCRdb holds only in-frame clones, not every one. V and J calls and clone size come straight from that table; D and trimming were deduced from the DNA. The table has about 130,000 clones, around 70% seen once. Specimen: PBMCs. This clonotype was sampled from a man aged 40-50 years in good health and CMV-seropositive.

The CDR3 DNA is TGTGCCAGCAGCCCCCGGACAGGGGAAGGCGAAAAACTGTTTTTT. Amino acids: CASSPRTGEGEKLFF. The V call is TRBV7-9, the J call TRBJ1-4, with 9 positions matching TRBD1. V lost 5 bases, J lost 8 bases, and 9 bases stayed unmatched. The germline V gene has CDR1 SEHNR and CDR2 FQNEAQ (reference sequence). The CDR3 has 15 amino acids.